The 22 T cell receptor beta chains below were found in one sample sequenced in a study of STAT5B mutations in CD4+ large granular lymphocyte leukemia (dated by TCRdb to 2021 to 2024). The library relied on the immunoSEQ multiplex PCR assay. In TCRdb, the immuneACCESS table is reduced to in-frame sequences with V and J assigned. These tables do not hold every clone; where another copy was compared, an unresolved V gene accounts for under half, and the others remain unexplained. This sample has some 30,000 clones in its table, and roughly two thirds of those were observed once. Around 2% of the sample is in the top ten clones. Sequences were obtained from CD4+ T cells from blood buffy coats. Source of these receptors: a human donor in good health.

The gene calls are TRBV5-1 and TRBJ1-4; D possibly corresponds to TRBD1 (6 bases). Germline assignment: CDR1 SGHRS and CDR2 YFSETQ. CDR3 length: 14 residues. Deletions cut 1 base from V and 14 bases from J, with 18 bases between. As DNA, the CDR3 is TGCGCCAGCAGCTTGAAGTGGGGGGCCGAGGTTCTGTTTTTT. Translation gives CASSLKWGAEVLFF.

V is TRBV19 and J is TRBJ2-3, with TRBD1 matching 7 bases. The CDR3 spans 16 residues. The V gene end was trimmed by 4 bases and the J gene end by 2 bases; junction bases not matched to a gene: 9. Germline V gives CDR1 LNHDA, CDR2 SQIVND (reference sequence). The CDR3 nucleotides are TGTGCCAGTAGTACCCGACAGGGTCCCTCCACAGATACGCAGTATTTT. Translating gives CASSTRQGPSTDTQYF.

The J gene is TRBJ1-4, the V gene TRBV9; 9 bases line up with TRBD1. CDR3 length equals 16 residues. J lost 7 bases, V lost 4 bases, and 11 bases had no gene match. The germline V gene encodes CDR1 SGDLS and CDR2 YYNGEE. The CDR3 region is CASSSGQGGQGEKLFF. The DNA of the CDR3 is TGTGCCAGCAGCTCGGGACAGGGCGGGCAGGGTGAAAAACTGTTTTTT.

This clone was recorded only once. The rearrangement uses TRBV5-4 and TRBJ2-3; 11 bases fit TRBD1. Germline V gene sequence: CDR1 SGHNT, CDR2 YYREEE (reference sequence). V shed 3 bases and J 3 bases; nucleotides not matched to a gene: 3. The CDR3 is made up of 15 amino acids. CDR3 sequence reads: CASSYRDRGTDTQYF. The CDR3 DNA sequence: TGTGCCAGCAGCTACCGGGACAGGGGGACAGATACGCAGTATTTT.

The genes are TRBV18 and TRBJ2-2; D ambiguous. V lost 1 base to trimming and J lost 1 base, with 13 bases between them. This CDR3 is built from 17 residues. From germline, CDR1 is KGHSH and CDR2 LQKENI. The CDR3 sequence is CASSPLPGSENTGELFF. CDR3 coding DNA: TGTGCCAGCTCACCACTCCCAGGTTCGGAGAACACCGGGGAGCTGTTTTTT.

The rearrangement uses TRBV10-3 and TRBJ2-2, with D possibly matching TRBD2 (6 bases). CDR1 is ENHRY, CDR2 SYGVKD, per germline. CDR3 length equals 11 residues. V was cut by 8 bases and J by 6 bases, with 7 bases left in between. In nucleotides, the CDR3 is TGTGCCATCGGGGGGTCCGGGGAGCTGTTTTTT. Translated, it gives CAIGGSGELFF.

This chain uses TRBV5-1 with TRBJ1-2; tentative D call: TRBD1 (5 bases). Trimming took off 6 bases at V and 2 bases at J, with 17 bases between the two ends. Germline-derived CDR1 and CDR2 are SGHRS and YFSETQ. The CDR3 is 15 amino acids. Written as DNA, the CDR3 is TGCGCCAGCAACCTTGGGGCAGTGCAAAACTATGGCTACACCTTC. Translating it yields CASNLGAVQNYGYTF.

V usage is TRBV7-2 and J usage is TRBJ2-7, with 9 bases lining up with TRBD2. The CDR3 extends over 16 amino acids. Losses at the gene ends were 5 bases for V and 7 bases for J; bases not matched to a gene: 15. The germline gives CDR1 SGHTA, CDR2 FQGNSA. CDR3 sequence: CASSRPAGGGAGEQYF. The CDR3 DNA follows: TGTGCCAGCAGCCGTCCTGCTGGCGGGGGGGCGGGTGAGCAGTACTTC.

V and J are TRBV7-9 and TRBJ2-1, with D possibly TRBD2 on 6 matching bases. Germline V lookup: CDR1 SEHNR, CDR2 FQNEAQ (reference sequence). Trimming stripped 2 bases from V and 6 bases from J, with 14 bases between. The CDR3 spans 15 residues. CDR3 sequence: CASSLRQGLGNEQFF. DNA for the CDR3: TGTGCCAGCAGCTTAAGGCAGGGACTTGGCAATGAGCAGTTCTTC.

The chain employs TRBV9 and TRBJ1-2; D gene ambiguous. The germline gives CDR1 SGDLS, CDR2 YYNGEE. The CDR3 covers 17 residues. Trimming stripped 0 bases from V and 0 bases from J, with 15 bases between. This chain's CDR3 is CASSVDGQIPSNYGYTF. The CDR3 bases are TGTGCCAGCAGCGTAGACGGTCAGATCCCCTCTAACTATGGCTACACCTTC.

This clone was picked up a small number of times. The genes are TRBV7-9 and TRBJ2-3; TRBD1 matches at 11 bases. Germline V lookup: CDR1 SEHNR, CDR2 FQNEAQ (reference sequence). This CDR3 region has 16 residues. The V and J ends lost 7 bases and 2 bases, in that order; junction bases with no gene match: 8. DNA for the CDR3: TGTGCCAGCACCACCGGGACAGGGGGTCACACAGATACGCAGTATTTT. Residues: CASTTGTGGHTDTQYF.

This sequence joins TRBV4-1 and TRBJ2-3; D unresolved. Germline V CDR1 and CDR2: MGHRA, YSYEKL. Trimming pared 3 bases from V and 5 bases from J, leaving 9 bases between. The CDR3 contains 13 residues. The DNA for the CDR3 is TGCGCCAGCAGCCAGCCCTCTAGAGATACGCAGTATTTT. Its translation: CASSQPSRDTQYF.

The chain carries TRBV19 and TRBJ1-1, with D unclear. Trimming shortened V by 1 base and J by 1 base, and 10 bases separated the two germline ends. Germline lookup yields CDR1 LNHDA and CDR2 SQIVND (reference sequence). The CDR3 length is 15 residues. The CDR3 loop reads CASSIGDLTNTEAFF. CDR3 DNA sequence: TGTGCCAGTAGTATAGGGGATTTAACGAACACTGAAGCTTTCTTT.

The chain's CDR3 is CASRDPGQYYTEAFF. In DNA form, the CDR3 reads TGTGCCAGCAGGGATCCAGGACAATATTACACTGAAGCTTTCTTT. V is TRBV2 and J is TRBJ1-1; D is possibly TRBD1 (5 bases). With 6 bases removed from V and 3 bases from J, the gap between germline ends came to 17 bases. Germline V gives CDR1 SNHLY, CDR2 FYNNEI. This CDR3 contains 15 residues. The variable domain in full, with the rest retrieved from reference TRBV2 and TRBJ1-1, is EPEVTQTPSHQVTQMGQEVILRCVPISNHLYFYWYRQILGQKVEFLVSFYNNEISEKSEIFDDQFSVERPDGSNFTLKIRSTKLEDSAMYFCASRDPGQYYTEAFFGQGTRLTVV.

The chain uses TRBV5-1 and TRBJ1-5; tentatively, D is TRBD1 (6 bases). CDR1 SGHRS and CDR2 YFSETQ come from the germline V gene. The germline V and J ends were trimmed by 2 bases and 4 bases, with 13 bases remaining between them. This CDR3 contains 15 residues. The CDR3 protein is CASSLGGGVNQPQHF. CDR3 DNA sequence: TGCGCCAGCAGCTTAGGAGGGGGGGTTAATCAGCCCCAGCATTTT.

The chain uses TRBV9 and TRBJ2-3, with TRBD1 matching 7 bases. V was pared by 4 bases and J by 4 bases, with 6 bases of the junction left unmatched. Germline CDR1 reads SGDLS; CDR2 reads YYNGEE. The CDR3 contains 14 residues. CDR3 sequence: CASSPGQASDTQYF. CDR3 bases: TGTGCCAGCAGCCCTGGACAGGCCTCAGATACGCAGTATTTT.

The chain is built from TRBV10-3 and TRBJ1-1; the D gene is possibly TRBD1 (5 bases). The CDR3 has 12 amino acids. Germline CDR1 is ENHRY and CDR2 is SYGVKD. Between the trimmed V and J ends, which lost 5 bases and 4 bases, there was a span of 8 bases. The CDR3 loop is CAISPGGTEAFF. CDR3 DNA sequence: TGTGCCATCAGTCCCGGGGGCACTGAAGCTTTCTTT.

This clone was detected once. This chain joins TRBV2 and TRBJ2-5; 9 nucleotides line up with TRBD2. Germline CDR1 and CDR2: SNHLY and FYNNEI. This CDR3 comprises 16 residues. The V segment lost 6 bases and the J segment 1 base; nucleotides outside the gene matches: 9. The CDR3 here is CASRPGLASIQETQYF. The CDR3 region has the DNA TGTGCCAGCAGACCGGGACTAGCCTCGATCCAAGAGACCCAGTACTTC. The variable domain in full, with the rest retrieved from reference TRBV2 and TRBJ2-5, is EPEVTQTPSHQVTQMGQEVILRCVPISNHLYFYWYRQILGQKVEFLVSFYNNEISEKSEIFDDQFSVERPDGSNFTLKIRSTKLEDSAMYFCASRPGLASIQETQYFGPGTRLLVL.

The chain is built from TRBV27 and TRBJ1-2; 8 positions match TRBD1. The CDR3 consists of 14 residues. The V and J ends lost 3 bases and 7 bases, in that order; junction bases with no gene match: 7. CDR1 and CDR2 from the germline V gene are MNHEY and SMNVEV (reference sequence). CDR3 protein: CASSLCQGACGYTF. The CDR3 DNA is TGTGCCAGCAGTTTGTGTCAGGGGGCGTGTGGCTACACCTTC.

The chain employs TRBV7-3 and TRBJ2-2; possible D gene TRBD2, 7 bases. V lost 5 bases and J 2 bases, leaving 9 bases between the germline ends. Germline CDR1 SGHTA, CDR2 FQGTGA. This CDR3 spans 14 amino acids. This CDR3 is CASSRGANTGELFF. CDR3 DNA sequence: TGTGCCAGCAGCCGGGGGGCTAACACCGGGGAGCTGTTTTTT.

In its sample, this clone was seen once. J is TRBJ2-1 and V is TRBV2; TRBD2 agrees at 9 bases. Trimming took 3 bases from V and 0 from J; bases not matched to a gene: 6. The CDR3 runs 17 residues. The germline V gene encodes CDR1 SNHLY and CDR2 FYNNEI. The CDR3, as DNA: TGTGCCAGCAGTGATCTGGCTAGCGGGAACTCCTACAATGAGCAGTTCTTC. Residues: CASSDLASGNSYNEQFF.

This clone appeared a single time. Because the CDR3's place on the DNA is in doubt, the DNA is left out and the CDR3 is given as listed by TCRdb. The V and J genes are TRBV12-5 and TRBJ2-1. The germline V gene has CDR1 LGHNT and CDR2 FRNRAP. The CDR3 comprises 14 residues, both ends counted. CDR3 in amino acids: CASGLVMGYNEQFF.